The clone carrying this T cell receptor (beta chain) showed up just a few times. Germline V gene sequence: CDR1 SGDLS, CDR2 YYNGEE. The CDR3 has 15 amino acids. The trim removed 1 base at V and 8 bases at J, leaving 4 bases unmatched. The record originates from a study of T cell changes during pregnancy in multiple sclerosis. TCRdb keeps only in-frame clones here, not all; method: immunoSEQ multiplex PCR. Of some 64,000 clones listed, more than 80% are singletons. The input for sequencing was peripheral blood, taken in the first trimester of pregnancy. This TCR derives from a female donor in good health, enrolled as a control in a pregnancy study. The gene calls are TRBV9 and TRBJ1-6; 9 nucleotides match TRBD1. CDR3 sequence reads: CASSVMGQGDSPLHF. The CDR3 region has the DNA TGTGCCAGCAGCGTAATGGGACAGGGCGATTCACCCCTCCACTTT. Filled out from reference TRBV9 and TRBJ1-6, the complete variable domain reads DSGVTQTPKHLITATGQRVTLRCSPRSGDLSVYWYQQSLDQGLQFLIQYYNGEERAKGNILERFSAQQFPDLHSELNLSSLELGDSALYFCASSVMGQGDSPLHFGNGTRLTVT.